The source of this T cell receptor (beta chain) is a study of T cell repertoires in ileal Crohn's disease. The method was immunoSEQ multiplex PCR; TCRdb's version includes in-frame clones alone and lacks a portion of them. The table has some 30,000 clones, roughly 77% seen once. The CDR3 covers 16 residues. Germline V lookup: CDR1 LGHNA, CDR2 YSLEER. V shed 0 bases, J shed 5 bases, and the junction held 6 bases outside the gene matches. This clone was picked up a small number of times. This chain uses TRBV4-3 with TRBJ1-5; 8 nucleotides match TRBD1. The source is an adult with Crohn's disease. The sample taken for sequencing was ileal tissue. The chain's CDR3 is CASSQDLGQGHQPQHF. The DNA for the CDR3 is TGCGCCAGCAGCCAAGATCTTGGACAGGGTCATCAGCCCCAGCATTTT.